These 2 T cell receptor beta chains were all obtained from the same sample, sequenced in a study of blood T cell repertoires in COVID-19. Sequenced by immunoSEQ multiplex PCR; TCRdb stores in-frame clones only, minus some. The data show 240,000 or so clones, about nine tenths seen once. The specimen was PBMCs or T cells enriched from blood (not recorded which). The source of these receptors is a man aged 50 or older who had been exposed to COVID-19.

CDR3 protein: CASSLVGGSHYNEQFF. In DNA, the CDR3 is TGCGCCAGCAGCTTGGTCGGTGGGAGCCACTACAATGAGCAGTTCTTC. The V and J genes are TRBV5-1 and TRBJ2-1, with D perhaps TRBD2 (5 bases). Trimming removed 0 bases at V and 3 bases at J, with 13 bases between. Germline CDR1 SGHRS, CDR2 YFSETQ. The CDR3 is 16 amino acids. Drawing the rest from reference TRBV5-1 and TRBJ2-1, the complete variable domain is KAGVTQTPRYLIKTRGQQVTLSCSPISGHRSVSWYQQTPGQGLQFLFEYFSETQRNKGNFPGRFSGRQFSNSRSEMNVSTLELGDSALYLCASSLVGGSHYNEQFFGPGTRLTVL.

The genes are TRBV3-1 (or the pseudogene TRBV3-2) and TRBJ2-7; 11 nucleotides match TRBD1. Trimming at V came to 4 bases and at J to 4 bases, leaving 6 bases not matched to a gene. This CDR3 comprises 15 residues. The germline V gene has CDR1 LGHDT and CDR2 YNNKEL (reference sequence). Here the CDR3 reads CASSRGTGGGYEQYV. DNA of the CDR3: TGTGCCAGCAGCCGAGGGACAGGGGGTGGGTACGAGCAGTACGTC.